A selection of T cell receptor beta chains follows, all from one sample in a study of T cell responses to AZD1222 COVID-19 vaccine. Profiled with immunoSEQ multiplex PCR; TCRdb holds only in-frame clones, not every one. The sample consists of 90,000 to 130,000 clones, 85% to 95% of them appearing once. This sample comprised peripheral blood, obtained on day 0 of AZD1222 vaccination. The receptors here all came from an adult in good health. Both conserved end residues are trimmed from each CDR3. Each record gives: V gene, CDR3 length, CDR3 protein.

V: TRBV28
length: 15
CDR3: ASSSVPGQGMRTEAF

V: TRBV7-9
length: 12
CDR3: ASREQGPNNEQF

V: TRBV2
length: 11
CDR3: ASKPDSNQPQH

V: TRBV5-6
length: 15
CDR3: ASSWGITGSGSETQY

V: TRBV19
length: 10
CDR3: ASSILGGEQY

V: TRBV30
length: 12
CDR3: ALTHGTGHNEQF

V: TRBV11-2
length: 12
CDR3: ASRTGSQGNTIY

V: TRBV7-9
length: 14
CDR3: ASSNPDRGYTGELF

V: TRBV7-9
length: 13
CDR3: ASSTKDRGKNGYT

V: TRBV28
length: 11
CDR3: ASSGQSTDTQY

V: TRBV7-8
length: 11
CDR3: ASSSTENTEAF

V: TRBV24-1
length: 14
CDR3: ATSDSRTDLNYEQY

V: TRBV24-1
length: 15
CDR3: ATSDLTGGTSNEKLF

V: TRBV28
length: 12
CDR3: ASSAGMGGYGYT

V: TRBV5-8
length: 13
CDR3: ASSFARMNTGELF

V: TRBV11-2
length: 10
CDR3: ASSRAGREQY

V: TRBV24-1
length: 10
CDR3: ATSDGSGEAF

V: TRBV9
length: 11
CDR3: ASSEGLDYGYT

V: TRBV19
length: 14
CDR3: ASSIDPGHPLYEQY

V: TRBV2
length: 13
CDR3: ASRGYRDSNQPQH

V: TRBV12-3/TRBV12-4
length: 11
CDR3: ASSPRTEYGYT

V: TRBV6-5
length: 12
CDR3: ASSPTGTTYEQY

V: TRBV28
length: 10
CDR3: ASSSPQGERY

V: TRBV7-9
length: 11
CDR3: ASRGPGNQPQH

V: TRBV7-2
length: 13
CDR3: ASSLRLAGAGELF

V: TRBV6-1
length: 12
CDR3: ASSDTGLNQPQH

V: TRBV19
length: 11
CDR3: ASGGQRGNTIY

V: TRBV12-5
length: 12
CDR3: ASGPGTTQRTQY

V: TRBV12-3/TRBV12-4
length: 11
CDR3: ASSSPANTEAF

V: TRBV11-3
length: 11
CDR3: ASSSSGFRSYT

V: TRBV2
length: 12
CDR3: AREQRTNTGELF

V: TRBV18
length: 12
CDR3: ASSPTTVNEKLF

V: TRBV11-3
length: 15
CDR3: ASSSIGTPANTGELF

V: TRBV19
length: 11
CDR3: ASSTGGVGPQH

V: TRBV28
length: 11
CDR3: ASSPDRNYGYT

V: TRBV24-1
length: 10
CDR3: ATSEDNQPQH

V: TRBV19
length: 13
CDR3: ASSMGDREAGELF

V: TRBV6-5
length: 11
CDR3: AAFNRSGNTIY

V: TRBV6-5
length: 13
CDR3: ASKTGPQEYNEQF

V: TRBV5-8
length: 13
CDR3: ASSSQGYGGNTIY

V: TRBV28
length: 16
CDR3: ASSNIPGQGVHMGGYT

V: TRBV28
length: 12
CDR3: ASSLGQGSYGYT

V: TRBV19
length: 13
CDR3: ASRGDRGRRTEAF

V: TRBV6-2/TRBV6-3
length: 10
CDR3: ASSWAGQPQH

V: TRBV4-1
length: 14
CDR3: ASSHRERGQYNEQF

V: TRBV24-1
length: 14
CDR3: ATSDHGTGRVHEQF